This TCR beta chain stems from a study of T cells in Graves' hyperthyroidism and ophthalmopathy. Study context: At initial diagnosis, before any treatment had begun, peripheral blood was obtained. Study-wide results and limits: With a median lead of 6.5 months before onset, the model predicted ophthalmopathy.

This clonotype occurred many times. Its antigen is not identified. Amplification yielded TCR beta CDR3 regions, with RNA transcripts as the source. In the first-round RT-PCR of the TCR CDR3, the HTBI primer set was used. From the multiplex PCR reads, TCRdb called clonotypes with MiXCR, one entry per CDR3 protein. Of about 350,000 distinct CDR3 sequences in the sample, under 20% were seen once. This sample holds PBMCs from less than 13 ml fresh peripheral blood. Germline-derived CDR1 and CDR2 are SGHTA and FQGNSA. V lost 5 bases, J lost 2 bases, and 13 bases lay in between. There are 14 residues in the CDR3.

The chain combines TRBV7-2 with TRBJ2-7; possible D gene TRBD2, 6 bases. This receptor was obtained from a woman in her late teens or twenties with Graves' hyperthyroidism. The source material was blood. In DNA, the CDR3 is TGTGCCAGCAGCGTCCGGGACTTAACCTACGAGCAGTACTTC. Its translation: CASSVRDLTYEQYF.